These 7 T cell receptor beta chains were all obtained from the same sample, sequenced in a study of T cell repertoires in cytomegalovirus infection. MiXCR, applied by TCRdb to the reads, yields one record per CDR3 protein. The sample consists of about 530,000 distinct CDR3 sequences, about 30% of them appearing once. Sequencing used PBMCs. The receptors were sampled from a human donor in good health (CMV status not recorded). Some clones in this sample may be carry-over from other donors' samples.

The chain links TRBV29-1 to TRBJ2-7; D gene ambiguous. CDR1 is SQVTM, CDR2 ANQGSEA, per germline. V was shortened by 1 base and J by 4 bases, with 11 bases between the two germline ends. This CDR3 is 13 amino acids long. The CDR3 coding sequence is TGCAGCGTTGAAGTGGCCATGACTTACGAGCAGTACTTC. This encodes CSVEVAMTYEQYF.

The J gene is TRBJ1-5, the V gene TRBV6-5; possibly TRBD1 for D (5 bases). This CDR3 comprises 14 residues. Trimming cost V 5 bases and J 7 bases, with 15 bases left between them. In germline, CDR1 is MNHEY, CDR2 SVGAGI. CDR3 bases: TGTGCCAGCAGTCCCCTAGGGAGGGGCCAGCCCCAGCATTTT. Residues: CASSPLGRGQPQHF.

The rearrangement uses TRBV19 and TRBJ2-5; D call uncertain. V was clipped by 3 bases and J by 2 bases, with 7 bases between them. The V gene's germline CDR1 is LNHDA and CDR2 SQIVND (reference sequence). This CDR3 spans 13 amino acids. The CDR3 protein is CASSILVQETQYF. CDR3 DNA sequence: TGTGCCAGTAGTATTCTGGTTCAAGAGACCCAGTACTTC. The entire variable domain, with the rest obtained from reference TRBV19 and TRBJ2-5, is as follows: DGGITQSPKYLFRKEGQNVTLSCEQNLNHDAMYWYRQDPGQGLRLIYYSQIVNDFQKGDIAEGYSVSREKKESFPLTVTSAQKNPTAFYLCASSILVQETQYFGPGTRLLVL.

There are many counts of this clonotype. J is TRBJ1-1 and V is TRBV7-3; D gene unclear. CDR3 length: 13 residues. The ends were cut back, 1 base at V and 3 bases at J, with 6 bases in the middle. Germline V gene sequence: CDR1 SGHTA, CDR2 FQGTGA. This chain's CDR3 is CASSLSLDTEAFF. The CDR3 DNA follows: TGTGCCAGCAGCTTAAGTCTGGACACTGAAGCTTTCTTT.

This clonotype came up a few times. The CDR3 DNA reads as TGTGCCAGCAGTGGGAACTCCCTCTACGAGCAGTACTTC. Translation gives CASSGNSLYEQYF. V and J are TRBV25-1 and TRBJ2-7, with D hard to call. CDR1 is MGHDK, CDR2 SYGVNS, per germline. The CDR3 contains 13 residues. V lost 4 bases and J 3 bases, leaving 10 bases between the germline ends.

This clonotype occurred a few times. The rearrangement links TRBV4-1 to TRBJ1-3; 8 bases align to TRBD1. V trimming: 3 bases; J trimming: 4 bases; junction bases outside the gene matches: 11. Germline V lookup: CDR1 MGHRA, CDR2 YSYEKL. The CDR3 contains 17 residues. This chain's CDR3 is CASSHTNSRGPGNTIYF. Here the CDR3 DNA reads TGCGCCAGCAGCCATACAAACTCCAGGGGGCCCGGAAACACCATATATTTT.

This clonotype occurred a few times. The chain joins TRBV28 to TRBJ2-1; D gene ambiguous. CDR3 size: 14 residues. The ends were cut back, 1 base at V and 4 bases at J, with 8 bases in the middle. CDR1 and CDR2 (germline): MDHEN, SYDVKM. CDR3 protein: CASSLSDLYNEQFF. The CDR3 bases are TGTGCCAGCAGTTTATCCGATCTTTACAATGAGCAGTTCTTC.